The source of this T cell receptor beta chain is a study of T-cell reconstitution after alpha-beta-depleted transplantation in children (dated by TCRdb to 2016 to 2017). Study-wide context: The study quantitatively tracked T-cell immune reconstitution after TCRalphabeta/CD19-depleted allogeneic hematopoietic cell transplantation in children using TCR repertoire profiling.

This clonotype was recorded many times. Its antigen is unknown. Per-base quality was not reported, and no clone a single base away is much larger than it. Germline trimming amounts to 0 bases on V and 4 bases on J, with 9 as the count of junction bases outside the gene matches. Based on the germline V gene (reference sequence), the CDR1 and CDR2 sequences are LNHNV and YYDKDF. The CDR3 numbers 16 residues from cysteine through phenylalanine. The sequence is cut down to CDR3 DNA, 48 bases in frame from base 1. The method was PCR. Sequenced using an Illumina HiSeq 2500. Molecular barcoding was employed in the preparation of TCR libraries, with unique molecular identifiers being used to normalize TCRbeta repertoire quantification. Through fastp at Q25 and MiXCR, TCRdb rebuilt clones from the public reads, retaining in-frame beta chains. Duplicate CDR3 protein sequences are folded into a single record with the most common DNA and genes. This sample has about 610,000 distinct CDR3 sequences in its table, and over 9.5% of those were observed once. The ten largest clones take up about 4.3% of the sample.

The sequence was collected from a human donor who donated a stem cell graft to a child with acute myeloid leukemia. The sequencing here drew on PBMCs from the stem cell graft donor, taken from the stem cell graft. This sequence uses TRBV15 and TRBJ2-7; 7 bases in the middle match TRBD2. The CDR3 reads CATSRDNVASGYEQYF. In nucleotide form, the sequence is TGTGCCACCAGCAGAGATAACGTGGCTAGCGGTTACGAGCAGTACTTC. The CDR3, completed at both ends by the reference TRBV15 and TRBJ2-7 genes, gives the full variable domain DAMVIQNPRYQVTQFGKPVTLSCSQTLNHNVMYWYQQKSSQAPKLLFHYYDKDFNNEADTPDNFQSRRPNTSFCFLDIRSPGLGDTAMYLCATSRDNVASGYEQYFGPGTRLTVT.